A selection of T cell receptor beta chains follows, all from one sample in a study of cytomegalovirus exposure and HLA in healthy donors. Data came from immunoSEQ multiplex PCR; TCRdb stores just in-frame clones and leaves some out. The repertoire has roughly 120,000 clones, about four fifths of them found once; the top ten carry under 4%. What was sequenced was PBMCs. These receptors were collected from a woman aged 30 to 39 in good health and CMV-seronegative. CDR3s include the opening cysteine and the closing phenylalanine or tryptophan. D genes are given only for firm matches. Rows may omit the clone size; those that give it use once, few, many or a size class.

cdr3_nt: TGTGCCTTTCGGACTAGCGGTGCGTCGAATACGCAGTATTTT
cdr3_aa: CAFRTSGASNTQYF
j_call: TRBJ2-3
v_call: TRBV5-6
d_call: TRBD2
clone_size: .

cdr3_nt: TGTGCCAGCCGCCGGGACGACAGGGGGCCCGAGCAGTACTTC
cdr3_aa: CASRRDDRGPEQYF
j_call: TRBJ2-7
v_call: TRBV27
d_call: TRBD1
clone_size: .

cdr3_nt: TGCGCCAGCAGCCAAGGGGGGGGACAGGGGGATACGCAGTATTTT
cdr3_aa: CASSQGGGQGDTQYF
j_call: TRBJ2-3
v_call: TRBV4-3
d_call: TRBD1
clone_size: once

cdr3_nt: TGTGCCAGCAGCTTTCTAGCGGGGGTCCGGGACGAGCAGTACTTC
cdr3_aa: CASSFLAGVRDEQYF
j_call: TRBJ2-7
v_call: TRBV7-9
d_call: TRBD2
clone_size: .

cdr3_nt: TGCGCCAGCAGCCAAGTGGCCAGGGGTGACTATGGCTACACCTTC
cdr3_aa: CASSQVARGDYGYTF
j_call: TRBJ1-2
v_call: TRBV4-1
d_call: .
clone_size: .

cdr3_nt: TGTGCCAGTAAACAGGGGGGTTCTCACAATGAGCAGTTCTTC
cdr3_aa: CASKQGGSHNEQFF
j_call: TRBJ2-1
v_call: TRBV28
d_call: TRBD1
clone_size: .

cdr3_nt: TGTGCCAGCACGGTAGGAGGACCGGGCTACGAGCAGTACTTC
cdr3_aa: CASTVGGPGYEQYF
j_call: TRBJ2-7
v_call: TRBV28
d_call: .
clone_size: .

cdr3_nt: TGTGCCAGCAGCGGGAGTAGCAATCAGCCCCAGCATTTT
cdr3_aa: CASSGSSNQPQHF
j_call: TRBJ1-5
v_call: TRBV27
d_call: .
clone_size: .

cdr3_nt: TGCGCCAGCAGTTCTGACAGGGGTAGCACAGATACGCAGTATTTT
cdr3_aa: CASSSDRGSTDTQYF
j_call: TRBJ2-3
v_call: TRBV10-2
d_call: TRBD1
clone_size: few

cdr3_nt: TGTGCCAGCTCACCACCTGCCAGGGGGGTTGGCAATGAGCAGTTCTTC
cdr3_aa: CASSPPARGVGNEQFF
j_call: TRBJ2-1
v_call: TRBV18
d_call: .
clone_size: .

cdr3_nt: TGTGCCAGCAGCCTTCGGACAGGGGGAGCCGGGGAGCTGTTTTTT
cdr3_aa: CASSLRTGGAGELFF
j_call: TRBJ2-2
v_call: TRBV4-2
d_call: TRBD1
clone_size: .

cdr3_nt: TGTGCCAGCAGCTTATGGGGGCAGTTGGATACGCAGTATTTT
cdr3_aa: CASSLWGQLDTQYF
j_call: TRBJ2-3
v_call: TRBV7-2
d_call: .
clone_size: few

cdr3_nt: TGTGCCAGCAGCTCGACCGGGACAGGGTACACAGATACGCAGTATTTT
cdr3_aa: CASSSTGTGYTDTQYF
j_call: TRBJ2-3
v_call: TRBV7-3
d_call: TRBD1
clone_size: .

cdr3_nt: TGTGCCAGCAGCTTGGAAACGAACTGGCGGGCGGGCGAGCAGTACTTC
cdr3_aa: CASSLETNWRAGEQYF
j_call: TRBJ2-7
v_call: TRBV5-8
d_call: .
clone_size: .

cdr3_nt: TGTGCCAGCAGCCAAGACAGAGCCTCCTACGAGCAGTACTTC
cdr3_aa: CASSQDRASYEQYF
j_call: TRBJ2-7
v_call: TRBV7-8
d_call: .
clone_size: once

cdr3_nt: TGTGCCAGCAGTCCTTCGCCAGGGGGCTACGAGCAGTACTTC
cdr3_aa: CASSPSPGGYEQYF
j_call: TRBJ2-7
v_call: TRBV27
d_call: TRBD1
clone_size: .

cdr3_nt: TGTGCCAGCTCACCACCGTCTTACGAGCAGTACTTC
cdr3_aa: CASSPPSYEQYF
j_call: TRBJ2-7
v_call: TRBV18
d_call: .
clone_size: .

cdr3_nt: TGTGCCAGCAGGGGACTTAACACCGGGGAGCTGTTTTTT
cdr3_aa: CASRGLNTGELFF
j_call: TRBJ2-2
v_call: TRBV6-1
d_call: .
clone_size: .

cdr3_nt: TGTGCCAGCACGGGGGAGACAGCAACTAATGAAAAACTGTTTTTT
cdr3_aa: CASTGETATNEKLFF
j_call: TRBJ1-4
v_call: TRBV6-1
d_call: .
clone_size: .

cdr3_nt: TGTGCCAGCAGCGAGACCCCGACAGGGGCTAATGAAAAACTGTTTTTT
cdr3_aa: CASSETPTGANEKLFF
j_call: TRBJ1-4
v_call: TRBV9
d_call: TRBD1
clone_size: .

cdr3_nt: TGTGCCAGTACGTTAGCGGGGGTGAACACTGAAGCTTTCTTT
cdr3_aa: CASTLAGVNTEAFF
j_call: TRBJ1-1
v_call: TRBV7-2
d_call: .
clone_size: few

cdr3_nt: TGTGCCAGCAGCTTTAGCGCCCAGGGAGGGTATGGCTACACCTTC
cdr3_aa: CASSFSAQGGYGYTF
j_call: TRBJ1-2
v_call: TRBV7-2
d_call: .
clone_size: .

cdr3_nt: TGTGCCAGCAGCTTAGCCTCCCTAGCGGGAACAGATACGCAGTATTTT
cdr3_aa: CASSLASLAGTDTQYF
j_call: TRBJ2-3
v_call: TRBV11-2
d_call: TRBD2
clone_size: .

cdr3_nt: TGTGCCAGCAGTGGAGACAGGAATATCTACGAGCAGTACTTC
cdr3_aa: CASSGDRNIYEQYF
j_call: TRBJ2-7
v_call: TRBV28
d_call: .
clone_size: .

cdr3_nt: TGTGCCAGCAGTTTAGAATGGGGGAGGACAGGATTAAGTCAGCCCCAGCATTTT
cdr3_aa: CASSLEWGRTGLSQPQHF
j_call: TRBJ1-5
v_call: TRBV28
d_call: TRBD1
clone_size: .

cdr3_nt: TGTGCCAGTTTCGGAGGGGCTAGCGGGAGATGGGACGAGCAGTACTTC
cdr3_aa: CASFGGASGRWDEQYF
j_call: TRBJ2-7
v_call: TRBV28
d_call: TRBD2
clone_size: few

cdr3_nt: TGTGCCAGCAGCCCCCGGGGACAGGGAGGCGAGCAGTACTTC
cdr3_aa: CASSPRGQGGEQYF
j_call: TRBJ2-7
v_call: TRBV4-2
d_call: TRBD1
clone_size: few

cdr3_nt: TGCGCCAGCAGTGAATTTTTTCCTAGCGGGAGCCGGGGGGAGACCCAGTACTTC
cdr3_aa: CASSEFFPSGSRGETQYF
j_call: TRBJ2-5
v_call: TRBV10-2
d_call: TRBD2
clone_size: .

cdr3_nt: TGTGCCAGCAGCTACGGGACTACAGTCCGAGAGCAGTACTTC
cdr3_aa: CASSYGTTVREQYF
j_call: TRBJ2-7
v_call: TRBV27
d_call: TRBD2
clone_size: .

cdr3_nt: TGTGCCAGCAGTTTAGGCCGGCGGGATTCACCCCTCCACTTT
cdr3_aa: CASSLGRRDSPLHF
j_call: TRBJ1-6
v_call: TRBV28
d_call: .
clone_size: once

cdr3_nt: TGTGCCAGCAGTCTTCTTGGGAGGGCCGGTGTCGAGCAGTACTTC
cdr3_aa: CASSLLGRAGVEQYF
j_call: TRBJ2-7
v_call: TRBV27
d_call: TRBD2
clone_size: once

cdr3_nt: TGCGCCAGCAGCTGGGGGCAGCTGGAGACCCAGTACTTC
cdr3_aa: CASSWGQLETQYF
j_call: TRBJ2-5
v_call: TRBV5-1
d_call: .
clone_size: .

cdr3_nt: TGTGCCAGCAGTGAAGGTGGTAGTCGGGAGACCCAGTACTTC
cdr3_aa: CASSEGGSRETQYF
j_call: TRBJ2-5
v_call: TRBV2
d_call: .
clone_size: .

cdr3_nt: TGTGCCAGCAGTCTTTCGGGGGGCCCTGGAAACACCATATATTTT
cdr3_aa: CASSLSGGPGNTIYF
j_call: TRBJ1-3
v_call: TRBV6-5
d_call: .
clone_size: .

cdr3_nt: TGTGCCAGCAGCGGCCATGCGGGAGGGTCAGATACGCAGTATTTT
cdr3_aa: CASSGHAGGSDTQYF
j_call: TRBJ2-3
v_call: TRBV9
d_call: TRBD2
clone_size: .

cdr3_nt: TGCGCCAGCAGCCAAGATGGTGGCGGCGCCGACTACGAGCAGTACTTC
cdr3_aa: CASSQDGGGADYEQYF
j_call: TRBJ2-7
v_call: TRBV4-3
d_call: .
clone_size: .

cdr3_nt: TGTGCCTGGAATGGTCCGGACACGGGCCATGGCTACACCTTC
cdr3_aa: CAWNGPDTGHGYTF
j_call: TRBJ1-2
v_call: TRBV30
d_call: .
clone_size: .

cdr3_nt: TGTGCCAGTAAGCAGGACTATGGCTACACCTTC
cdr3_aa: CASKQDYGYTF
j_call: TRBJ1-2
v_call: TRBV19
d_call: .
clone_size: .

cdr3_nt: TGTGCCAGTAGTATCGGGGCGGGAGGGCCAAATGAGCAGTTCTTC
cdr3_aa: CASSIGAGGPNEQFF
j_call: TRBJ2-1
v_call: TRBV19
d_call: TRBD2
clone_size: .

cdr3_nt: TGTGCCACCAGCAGAGATAATGGCGGGAGGGCCGGGGATACGCAGTATTTT
cdr3_aa: CATSRDNGGRAGDTQYF
j_call: TRBJ2-3
v_call: TRBV15
d_call: TRBD2
clone_size: .

cdr3_nt: TGTGCCAGCAGCTTAATGATATATCCGGGACTAGCGAATGAGCAGTTCTTC
cdr3_aa: CASSLMIYPGLANEQFF
j_call: TRBJ2-1
v_call: TRBV7-3
d_call: TRBD2
clone_size: .

cdr3_nt: TGTGCCAGCTCCCGCGACCAGGGGGTGGACACTGAAGCTTTCTTT
cdr3_aa: CASSRDQGVDTEAFF
j_call: TRBJ1-1
v_call: TRBV18
d_call: TRBD1
clone_size: .

cdr3_nt: TGTGCCAGCAGTCCAGGACTCACCTACGAGCAGTACTTC
cdr3_aa: CASSPGLTYEQYF
j_call: TRBJ2-7
v_call: TRBV28
d_call: .
clone_size: .

cdr3_nt: TGTGCCAGCAGCTTAGTGGAGAAGACCCAGTACTTC
cdr3_aa: CASSLVEKTQYF
j_call: TRBJ2-5
v_call: TRBV7-2
d_call: .
clone_size: .

cdr3_nt: TGTGCCAGCACCCCTGGGGGGGCAGGGACGCAGTATTTT
cdr3_aa: CASTPGGAGTQYF
j_call: TRBJ2-3
v_call: TRBV25-1
d_call: .
clone_size: .

cdr3_nt: TGTGCCAGCAGCCCCGGGGGGTTAGAGGGCAACTATGGCTACACCTTC
cdr3_aa: CASSPGGLEGNYGYTF
j_call: TRBJ1-2
v_call: TRBV7-2
d_call: .
clone_size: .

cdr3_nt: TGCGCCAGCAGCTCGACAGGGCCCGAGCAGTACTTC
cdr3_aa: CASSSTGPEQYF
j_call: TRBJ2-7
v_call: TRBV5-1
d_call: TRBD1
clone_size: few

cdr3_nt: TGTGCCAGTACCAGGGGATCGTTGTTCGGCTACACCTTC
cdr3_aa: CASTRGSLFGYTF
j_call: TRBJ1-2
v_call: TRBV28
d_call: .
clone_size: .

cdr3_nt: TGTGCCAGCAGCTTAACTAGCAGCTACGAGCAGTACTTC
cdr3_aa: CASSLTSSYEQYF
j_call: TRBJ2-7
v_call: TRBV7-6
d_call: .
clone_size: .

cdr3_nt: TGCGCCAGCAGCTTCTCTCTAGCGGGAGAGAAGGCCGGGGAGCTGTTTTTT
cdr3_aa: CASSFSLAGEKAGELFF
j_call: TRBJ2-2
v_call: TRBV5-1
d_call: TRBD2
clone_size: .

cdr3_nt: TGTGCCAGCACCCCGGGACAGGGGTCGTACCAAGAGACCCAGTACTTC
cdr3_aa: CASTPGQGSYQETQYF
j_call: TRBJ2-5
v_call: TRBV25-1
d_call: TRBD1
clone_size: .

cdr3_nt: TGTGCCAGCAGCTCCGGGGACAGGGCATACGAGCAGTACTTC
cdr3_aa: CASSSGDRAYEQYF
j_call: TRBJ2-7
v_call: TRBV7-9
d_call: TRBD1
clone_size: .

cdr3_nt: TGTGCCAGCTGCCGGGAGGGGGGGCATCAGCCCCAGCATTTT
cdr3_aa: CASCREGGHQPQHF
j_call: TRBJ1-5
v_call: TRBV28
d_call: .
clone_size: .

cdr3_nt: TGTGCCAGCAGTGAATTTTCTGAGAATGAAAAACTGTTTTTT
cdr3_aa: CASSEFSENEKLFF
j_call: TRBJ1-4
v_call: TRBV25-1
d_call: .
clone_size: few

cdr3_nt: TGTGCCAGCAGCCTCCCGGGACAGGGGTCAGGATGGATCGGGGAGCTGTTTTTT
cdr3_aa: CASSLPGQGSGWIGELFF
j_call: TRBJ2-2
v_call: TRBV7-8
d_call: TRBD1
clone_size: .